This TCR beta chain was identified during a study of vaccination and CD4 T cells after COVID-19. Sequencing of the DNA from cultured CD4+ T cells was carried out with the Oncomine TCR Beta short-read assay. TCRdb redid the calling of the PCR reads with MiXCR, one entry per CDR3 protein. The sample has about 10,000 distinct CDR3 sequences, about 60% seen once. Treatment defined: approximately 9-day PBMC culture with coronavirus spike peptide pools or control peptides (ViraFEST assay). CDR1 SGHTS and CDR2 YDEGEE come from the germline V gene. Trimming removed 4 bases at V and 8 bases at J, with 4 bases between. The CDR3 has 11 amino acids. With regard to this clonotype: The antigen remains undetermined.

J is TRBJ1-6 and V is TRBV5-8; D call uncertain. Specimen: CD4+ T cells from blood, cultured in vitro. The TCR originated in a human donor who had recovered from COVID-19. The CDR3 nucleotides read TGTGCCAGCAGCCTGGATTCACCCCTCCACTTT. Translating it yields CASSLDSPLHF.